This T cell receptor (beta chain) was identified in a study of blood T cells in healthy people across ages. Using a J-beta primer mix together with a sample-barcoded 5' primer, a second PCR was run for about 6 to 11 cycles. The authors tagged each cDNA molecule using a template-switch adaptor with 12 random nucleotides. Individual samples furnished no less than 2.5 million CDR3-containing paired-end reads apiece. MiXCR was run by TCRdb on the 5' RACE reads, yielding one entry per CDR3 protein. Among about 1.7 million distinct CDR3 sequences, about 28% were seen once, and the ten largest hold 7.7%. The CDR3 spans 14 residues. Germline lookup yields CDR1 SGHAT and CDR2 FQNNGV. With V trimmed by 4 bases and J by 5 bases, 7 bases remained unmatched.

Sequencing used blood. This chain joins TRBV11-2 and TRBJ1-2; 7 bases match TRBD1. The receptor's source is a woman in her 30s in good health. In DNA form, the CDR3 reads TGTGCCAGCAGCTCGGGACAGCCTCCTTATGGCTACACCTTC. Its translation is CASSSGQPPYGYTF.